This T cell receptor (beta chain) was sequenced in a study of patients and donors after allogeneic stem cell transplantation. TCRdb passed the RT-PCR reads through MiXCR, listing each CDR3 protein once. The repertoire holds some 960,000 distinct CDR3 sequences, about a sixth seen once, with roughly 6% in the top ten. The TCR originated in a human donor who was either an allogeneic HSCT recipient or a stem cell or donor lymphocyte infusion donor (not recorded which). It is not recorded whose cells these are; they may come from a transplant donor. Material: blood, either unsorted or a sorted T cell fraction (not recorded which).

The CDR3 DNA follows: TGTGCCAGCAGTTTATCAGGCCAGCATTACGGGGAGACCCAGTACTTC. Translated: CASSLSGQHYGETQYF. The chain combines TRBV27 with TRBJ2-5; D call uncertain. Germline V gene data show CDR1 as MNHEY and CDR2 as SMNVEV (reference sequence). This CDR3 is built from 16 residues. V lost 0 bases to trimming and J lost 5 bases, with 16 bases between them.